Below, 26 T cell receptor beta chains from the same sample are listed, as sequenced in a study of blood T cell repertoires in COVID-19. Assay used: immunoSEQ multiplex PCR; TCRdb lists only in-frame clones, some missing. The table has about 220,000 clones, almost 85% seen once. Sequencing was carried out using peripheral blood. Receptor source: a woman aged 70 to 79 with COVID-19, enrolled during active disease.

This clone has a handful of counts. This chain uses TRBV9 with TRBJ2-1; TRBD1 aligns across 7 bases. The trim removed 4 bases at V and 5 bases at J, leaving 3 bases unmatched. Germline V gives CDR1 SGDLS, CDR2 YYNGEE. The CDR3 sequence is 13 residues long. The CDR3 nucleotides are TGTGCCAGCAGCCGACAGGGAGACAATGAGCAGTTCTTC. Protein product: CASSRQGDNEQFF.

This chain connects TRBV6-5 to TRBJ1-1, with 11 nucleotides matching TRBD1. CDR1 MNHEY and CDR2 SVGAGI come from the germline V gene. CDR3 length: 13 residues. V trimming: 6 bases; J trimming: 7 bases; junction bases outside the gene matches: 4. The DNA for the CDR3 is TGTGCCAGCAGCTGGGACAGGGGGTTTGAAGCTTTCTTT. This codes for CASSWDRGFEAFF.

This clone was seen more than once but under ten times. The V and J genes are TRBV14 and TRBJ2-5, with 14 bases fitting TRBD2. The V segment lost 0 bases and the J segment 5 bases; nucleotides outside the gene matches: 5. The CDR3 contains 17 residues. The germline V gene has CDR1 SGHDN and CDR2 FVKESK. CDR3 amino acids: CASSQDWTSGGLETQYF. In nucleotides, the CDR3 is TGTGCCAGCAGCCAAGATTGGACTAGCGGGGGGCTGGAGACCCAGTACTTC.

This clone was seen only once. V is TRBV11-2 and J is TRBJ2-3; 7 bases fit TRBD2. CDR1 and CDR2 from the germline V gene are SGHAT and FQNNGV. The CDR3 loop spans 14 amino acids. The V and J ends lost 4 bases and 4 bases, in that order; junction bases with no gene match: 5. The CDR3, as DNA: TGTGCCAGCAGCTCCGGGACTACAGCAGATACGCAGTATTTT. Translation: CASSSGTTADTQYF.

The chain carries TRBV6-5 and TRBJ1-1; tentative D call: TRBD1 (6 bases). Trimming took off 0 bases at V and 6 bases at J, with 11 bases between the two ends. Per the germline V gene, CDR1 is MNHEY and CDR2 is SVGAGI. This CDR3 comprises 14 residues. This chain's CDR3 is CASSYSGTWPEAFF. The CDR3 DNA follows: TGTGCCAGCAGTTACTCGGGGACATGGCCTGAAGCTTTCTTT.

This rearrangement joins TRBV12-3 or TRBV12-4 to TRBJ2-3; no clear D gene. V dropped 6 bases and J dropped 3 bases, with 4 bases sitting between them. CDR3 length: 11 residues. The CDR3 loop reads CASRRTDTQYF. The CDR3 DNA is TGTGCCAGCAGGCGGACAGATACGCAGTATTTT.

The V call is TRBV6-5, the J call TRBJ1-2; possibly TRBD1 for D (6 bases). There are 15 residues in the CDR3. Germline-derived CDR1 and CDR2 are MNHEY and SVGAGI. The ends were cut back, 6 bases at V and 8 bases at J, with 22 bases in the middle. The CDR3 nucleotides read TGTGCCAGCAGACCCTCGGACAGTTCGGCGTGGGGCTACACCTTC. Its translation is CASRPSDSSAWGYTF.

V gene TRBV11-2 combines with J gene TRBJ1-2; 10 nucleotides agree with TRBD1. Germline loops: CDR1 SGHAT, CDR2 FQNNGV. The CDR3 is made up of 18 amino acids. V trimming: 1 base; J trimming: 0 bases; junction bases outside the gene matches: 8. The CDR3 DNA reads as TGTGCCAGCAGCTTAGTTGGGACAGGGGCCTTAGCTAACTATGGCTACACCTTC. Protein: CASSLVGTGALANYGYTF. The complete variable domain, with remaining parts taken from reference TRBV11-2 and TRBJ1-2, reads EAGVAQSPRYKIIEKRQSVAFWCNPISGHATLYWYQQILGQGPKLLIQFQNNGVVDDSQLPKDRFSAERLKGVDSTLKIQPAKLEDSAVYLCASSLVGTGALANYGYTFGSGTRLTVV.

J is TRBJ2-1 and V is TRBV3-1 (or the pseudogene TRBV3-2); possible D gene TRBD2, 5 bases. Germline-derived CDR1 and CDR2 are LGHDT and YNNKEL (reference sequence). The V end lost 5 bases, the J end lost 2 bases, and 19 bases lay between the germline ends. The CDR3 runs to 17 residues. The CDR3 DNA sequence: TGTGCCAGCAGCATAAGCGCCGCGGGCTGGACCTACAATGAGCAGTTCTTC. It encodes CASSISAAGWTYNEQFF.

This rearrangement joins TRBV4-1 to TRBJ1-2, with D hard to call. CDR1 MGHRA and CDR2 YSYEKL come from the germline V gene. V was trimmed by 5 bases and J by 6 bases, leaving 19 bases between them. The CDR3 spans 15 residues. In DNA form, the CDR3 reads TGCGCCAGCAGCTTTAGCCCGCCGGTGGCGGATGGCTACACCTTC. This sequence encodes CASSFSPPVADGYTF.

The genes are TRBV4-1 and TRBJ2-7; the match to TRBD1 covers 7 bases. V shed 4 bases and J 4 bases; nucleotides not matched to a gene: 10. The CDR3 is made up of 15 amino acids. Per germline, CDR1 MGHRA and CDR2 YSYEKL. CDR3 protein: CASSRDGTVPYEQYF. DNA of the CDR3: TGCGCCAGCAGCCGAGACGGGACAGTTCCTTACGAGCAGTACTTC.

This chain links TRBV4-2 with TRBJ1-1, with D perhaps TRBD1 (6 bases). CDR1 and CDR2 from the germline V gene are LGHNA and YNFKEQ. The CDR3 sequence is 15 residues long. V was trimmed by 0 bases and J by 5 bases, leaving 13 bases between them. The CDR3, as DNA: TGTGCCAGCAGCCAAGAGGGACACTCTAATACTGAAGCTTTCTTT. Translation gives CASSQEGHSNTEAFF.

J is TRBJ2-1 and V is TRBV24-1; 8 nucleotides align to TRBD2. CDR1 is KGHDR and CDR2 is SFDVKD in the germline V gene. The CDR3 extends over 14 amino acids. Trimming removed 4 bases from V and 2 bases from J; junction bases left unmatched: 0. Here the CDR3 DNA reads TGTGCCACCAGTGAAGCGGGGGCCTACAATGAGCAGTTCTTC. It codes for CATSEAGAYNEQFF.

The chain links TRBV7-3 to TRBJ2-1, with TRBD1 identical over 8 bases. This CDR3 spans 16 amino acids. Germline V lookup: CDR1 SGHTA, CDR2 FQGTGA. Trimming at V came to 3 bases and at J to 0 bases, leaving 4 bases not matched to a gene. CDR3 DNA: TGTGCCAGCAGCTTGCGGACAGGGCGCTCCTACAATGAGCAGTTCTTC. Protein: CASSLRTGRSYNEQFF.

This rearrangement joins TRBV2 to TRBJ2-1; no clear D. Trimming cost V 0 bases and J 9 bases, with 12 bases left between them. This CDR3 is 14 amino acids long. In germline, CDR1 is SNHLY, CDR2 FYNNEI. CDR3 in amino acids: CASSEATRGTEQFF. CDR3 bases: TGTGCCAGCAGTGAAGCGACCCGAGGTACTGAGCAGTTCTTC.

The chain joins TRBV19 to TRBJ1-1, with D uncertain. Germline V gene sequence: CDR1 LNHDA, CDR2 SQIVND (reference sequence). This CDR3 has 13 residues. Trimming took off 6 bases at V and 1 base at J, with 9 bases between the two ends. CDR3 bases: TGTGCCAGTAGCCGTACAGCGAACACTGAAGCTTTCTTT. It is translated as CASSRTANTEAFF.

The chain is built from TRBV6-2 or TRBV6-3 and TRBJ1-2; D is perhaps TRBD1 (5 bases). With 3 bases removed from V and 7 bases from J, the gap between germline ends came to 15 bases. The CDR3 runs 14 residues. Germline lookup yields CDR1 MNHEY and CDR2 SVGEGT. The CDR3 coding sequence is TGTGCCAGCAGTTATTCGACAGTAAGTGGTGGCTACACCTTC. The encoded protein is CASSYSTVSGGYTF.

This CDR3 is CASSIELNQPQHF. The CDR3 nucleotides read TGTGCCAGTAGTATAGAGCTAAATCAGCCCCAGCATTTT. V and J are TRBV19 and TRBJ1-5; D gene uncertain. V shed 0 bases and J shed 4 bases, with 4 bases lying between them. Germline V lookup: CDR1 LNHDA, CDR2 SQIVND (reference sequence). This CDR3 comprises 13 residues.

The chain has TRBV7-8 and TRBJ2-3; TRBD1 agrees at 7 bases. The length of the CDR3 is 14 residues. V was pared by 5 bases and J by 4 bases, with 6 bases of the junction left unmatched. Germline V CDR1 and CDR2: SGHVS, FQNEAQ. DNA for the CDR3: TGTGCCAGCAGCCCGGTCGACAGGGCAGATACGCAGTATTTT. This translates into CASSPVDRADTQYF.

The table lists this clone with a count of one. The chain couples TRBV6-5 to TRBJ1-1; tentative D call: TRBD1 (5 bases). Trimming cost V 6 bases and J 7 bases, with 12 bases left between them. Germline V CDR1 and CDR2: MNHEY, SVGAGI. The CDR3 length is 12 residues. The DNA of the CDR3 is TGTGCCAGCAGAACCGACAGTGATGAAGCTTTCTTT. This gives the protein CASRTDSDEAFF.

This rearrangement joins TRBV18 to TRBJ1-1; D possibly corresponds to TRBD1 (6 bases). This CDR3 spans 16 amino acids. Trimming left V 1 base short and J 2 bases short, with 14 bases between. Germline loops: CDR1 KGHSH, CDR2 LQKENI. The CDR3 DNA reads TGTGCCAGCTCACCACTGACGAGGACAGCTAACACTGAAGCTTTCTTT. Residues: CASSPLTRTANTEAFF. Full variable domain (rest looked up from reference TRBV18 and TRBJ1-1): NAGVMQNPRHLVRRRGQEARLRCSPMKGHSHVYWYRQLPEEGLKFMVYLQKENIIDESGMPKERFSAEFPKEGPSILRIQQVVRGDSAAYFCASSPLTRTANTEAFFGQGTRLTVV.

The chain has TRBV5-6 and TRBJ1-2, with TRBD1 matching 9 bases. CDR1 is SGHDT, CDR2 YYEEEE, per germline. V dropped 2 bases and J dropped 4; count of bases not matched to a gene: 3. The CDR3 totals 14 residues. DNA for the CDR3: TGTGCCAGCAGCTTTGGGACAGGGATCTATGGCTACACCTTC. Protein sequence: CASSFGTGIYGYTF.

The J gene is TRBJ1-3, the V gene TRBV7-9; D call uncertain. CDR1 SEHNR and CDR2 FQNEAQ come from the germline V gene (reference sequence). The V and J ends lost 6 bases and 0 bases respectively, with 9 bases between them. The CDR3 covers 14 residues. DNA for the CDR3: TGTGCCAGCAGTGCAGTAAGCTCTGGAAACACCATATATTTT. This sequence encodes CASSAVSSGNTIYF.

This clone was seen a few times. The chain is built from TRBV9 and TRBJ1-4; 10 bases line up with TRBD1. The CDR3 length is 15 residues. The germline CDR1 and CDR2 sequences are SGDLS and YYNGEE. The V and J ends lost 3 bases and 8 bases, in that order; junction bases with no gene match: 7. The chain's CDR3 is CASSGTGTGVEKLFF. The CDR3 DNA is TGTGCCAGCAGCGGCACCGGGACAGGGGTCGAAAAACTGTTTTTT.

V gene TRBV5-6 combines with J gene TRBJ1-1; 9 bases match TRBD1. Trimming removed 0 bases from V and 6 bases from J; junction bases left unmatched: 9. The CDR3 has 16 amino acids. In germline, CDR1 is SGHDT, CDR2 YYEEEE. CDR3: CASSLASGTGWAEAFF. DNA of the CDR3: TGTGCCAGCAGCTTGGCCAGCGGGACAGGGTGGGCTGAAGCTTTCTTT.

The CDR3 DNA follows: TGCAGCGTTCGGGACAGGGAGCAAGGAAACACCATATATTTT. Translation gives CSVRDREQGNTIYF. The V and J genes are TRBV29-1 and TRBJ1-3; 9 bases line up with TRBD1. The J segment lost 4 bases and the V segment lost 5 bases, leaving 6 bases of the junction unmatched. Germline loops: CDR1 SQVTM, CDR2 ANQGSEA. This CDR3 comprises 14 residues.